A single sample is the source of the 19 T cell receptor beta chains below, sequenced in a study of T cells after yellow fever vaccination. MiXCR, applied by TCRdb to the 5' RACE reads, yields one record per CDR3 protein. The sample lists under 250,000 distinct CDR3 sequences; less than 9% were seen once. The sample consisted of CD4+ T cells sorted from PBMCs, taken 15 days after the yellow fever booster vaccination. The origin of the receptors is a man between 25 and 39 years old who received the YFV17D yellow fever vaccine.

This chain connects TRBV19 to TRBJ2-7; D might be TRBD2 (5 bases). CDR3 length: 16 amino acids. V shed 5 bases and J shed 4 bases, with 21 bases lying between them. Germline lookup yields CDR1 LNHDA and CDR2 SQIVND (reference sequence). DNA for the CDR3: TGTGCCAGTAGTTCCGGCCGGGGTATAGTGGGTTACGAGCAGTACTTC. Its protein is CASSSGRGIVGYEQYF. Based on the CDR3 plus reference TRBV19 and TRBJ2-7, the full variable domain is DGGITQSPKYLFRKEGQNVTLSCEQNLNHDAMYWYRQDPGQGLRLIYYSQIVNDFQKGDIAEGYSVSREKKESFPLTVTSAQKNPTAFYLCASSSGRGIVGYEQYFGPGTRLTVT.

This clonotype was observed a few times. This chain connects TRBV18 to TRBJ2-4; a weak D match, TRBD2 (6 bases). Trimming took off 4 bases at V and 3 bases at J, with 16 bases between the two ends. The CDR3 totals 16 residues. The germline V gene encodes CDR1 KGHSH and CDR2 LQKENI. The CDR3 protein is CASSLPGEQVKNIQYF. In nucleotides, the CDR3 is TGTGCCAGCTCACTCCCGGGGGAACAGGTCAAAAACATTCAGTACTTC. Filled out from reference TRBV18 and TRBJ2-4, the complete variable domain reads NAGVMQNPRHLVRRRGQEARLRCSPMKGHSHVYWYRQLPEEGLKFMVYLQKENIIDESGMPKERFSAEFPKEGPSILRIQQVVRGDSAAYFCASSLPGEQVKNIQYFGAGTRLSVL.

The chain joins TRBV20-1 to TRBJ2-1; D is perhaps TRBD2 (6 bases). Germline V gene sequence: CDR1 DFQATT, CDR2 SNEGSKA (reference sequence). V lost 6 bases and J lost 8, with 14 bases in between. This CDR3 has 12 residues. CDR3 sequence (DNA): TGCAGTGCCGGGGGACGGGTCGATGAGCAGTTCTTC. Translating gives CSAGGRVDEQFF.

This clonotype was counted between two and nine times. The chain carries TRBV5-1 and TRBJ2-7; D gene ambiguous. The CDR3 covers 14 residues. V lost 4 bases and J lost 2, with 13 bases in between. Germline V gives CDR1 SGHRS, CDR2 YFSETQ. The CDR3 reads CASSIVGRPYEQYF. DNA for the CDR3: TGCGCCAGCAGCATAGTCGGACGGCCCTACGAGCAGTACTTC.

The chain is built from TRBV28 and TRBJ1-3; 7 nucleotides align to TRBD1. The junction had 3 bases not matched to a gene; V was cut back by 5 bases and J by 5 bases. CDR1 is MDHEN and CDR2 is SYDVKM in the germline V gene. This CDR3 contains 13 residues. DNA of the CDR3: TGTGCCAGCAGTCCAGGGGGAAGAAACACCATATATTTT. Amino acids: CASSPGGRNTIYF.

This clonotype was found a few times. V is TRBV7-9 and J is TRBJ2-3; 9 bases align to TRBD2. This CDR3 has 13 amino acids. The V and J ends lost 6 bases and 8 bases, in that order; junction bases with no gene match: 6. Germline CDR1 is SEHNR and CDR2 is FQNEAQ (reference sequence). The chain's CDR3 is CASRREGQVTQYF. CDR3 DNA sequence: TGTGCCAGCAGGCGGGAGGGCCAGGTTACGCAGTATTTT.

This clonotype showed up just a few times. This chain links TRBV29-1 with TRBJ1-5; D perhaps matches TRBD1 (6 bases). The CDR3 sequence is 12 residues long. V lost 6 bases, J lost 4 bases, and 10 bases lay in between. Germline loops: CDR1 SQVTM, CDR2 ANQGSEA. CDR3 loop: CSVAGANQPQHF. As DNA, the CDR3 is TGCAGCGTCGCAGGGGCAAATCAGCCCCAGCATTTT.

This clonotype occurred a few times. The chain joins TRBV28 to TRBJ2-1, with TRBD2 matching 10 bases. This CDR3 is built from 15 residues. Germline V gives CDR1 MDHEN, CDR2 SYDVKM. Losses at the gene ends were 2 bases for V and 6 bases for J; bases not matched to a gene: 4. The CDR3 reads CASSLLAGVFNEQFF. The CDR3 DNA reads TGTGCCAGCAGTTTACTAGCGGGAGTTTTCAATGAGCAGTTCTTC.

This clonotype has at least ten counts. The chain couples TRBV5-5 to TRBJ2-3; 7 bases are shared with TRBD1. This CDR3 spans 15 amino acids. V shed 0 bases and J 3 bases; nucleotides not matched to a gene: 4. Germline lookup yields CDR1 SGHKS and CDR2 YYEKEE (reference sequence). CDR3 bases: TGTGCCAGCAGCTTGGTACAGGGGCCTACAGATACGCAGTATTTT. This encodes CASSLVQGPTDTQYF.

In this sample, this clonotype turned up many times. This chain connects TRBV18 to TRBJ2-2; D is uncertain. The CDR3 spans 13 residues. Germline CDR1 and CDR2: KGHSH and LQKENI. The germline V and J ends were trimmed by 4 bases and 1 base, with 4 bases remaining between them. For the CDR3, the DNA is TGTGCCAGCTCACTGAAGAACACCGGGGAGCTGTTTTTT. This translates into CASSLKNTGELFF.

V and J are TRBV20-1 and TRBJ2-7, with D possibly being TRBD2 (6 bases). V was cut by 1 base and J by 2 bases, with 9 bases left in between. CDR3 length: 13 amino acids. Germline V gene data show CDR1 as DFQATT and CDR2 as SNEGSKA (reference sequence). The DNA for the CDR3 is TGCAGTGCTAGAGTGGGCGGGGCCTACGAGCAGTACTTC. Amino acid sequence: CSARVGGAYEQYF.

This clonotype was picked up a small number of times. The chain couples TRBV6-4 to TRBJ2-7; the D is unclear. The CDR3 runs 13 residues. The V gene's germline CDR1 is MRHNA and CDR2 SNTAGT. With 6 bases removed from V and 3 bases from J, the gap between germline ends came to 12 bases. The CDR3 DNA reads TGTGCCAGCAGCAAGGAGCCCTACTACGAGCAGTACTTC. Protein sequence: CASSKEPYYEQYF.

This clonotype has more than one count but fewer than ten. This chain links TRBV10-3 with TRBJ2-5; 9 nucleotides line up with TRBD1. After removal of 6 bases from V and 6 bases from J, the junction contained 2 bases not matched to a gene. CDR1 and CDR2 from the germline V gene are ENHRY and SYGVKD. The CDR3 covers 12 residues. CDR3 sequence (DNA): TGTGCCATCAGGGACAGGGGAAAGACCCAGTACTTC. Protein sequence: CAIRDRGKTQYF.

For this clonotype: One end of the junction fails to match germline, which may point to a read error. The genes are TRBV28 and TRBJ2-2; TRBD2 matches 7 bases. Per the germline V gene, CDR1 is MDHEN and CDR2 is SYDVKM. The CDR3 spans 14 residues. This chain's CDR3 is CAGRGQRGTGELFF. In DNA form, the CDR3 reads TGTGCCGGCAGAGGGCAGCGGGGAACCGGGGAGCTGTTTTTT.

This clonotype appeared many times. V usage is TRBV5-5 and J usage is TRBJ2-3; 7 positions agree with TRBD2. The CDR3 contains 15 residues. Germline V gene data show CDR1 as SGHKS and CDR2 as YYEKEE (reference sequence). V gave up 0 bases and J gave up 1 base; unmatched junction bases: 2. CDR3 protein: CASSLVLAGTDTQYF. The CDR3 bases are TGTGCCAGCAGCTTGGTTCTAGCGGGCACAGATACGCAGTATTTT. Drawing the rest from reference TRBV5-5 and TRBJ2-3, the complete variable domain is DAGVTQSPTHLIKTRGQQVTLRCSPISGHKSVSWYQQVLGQGPQFIFQYYEKEERGRGNFPDRFSARQFPNYSSELNVNALLLGDSALYLCASSLVLAGTDTQYFGPGTRLTVL.

This clonotype was picked up many times. This chain links TRBV7-2 with TRBJ2-3, with TRBD1 identical over 7 bases. Germline CDR1 and CDR2: SGHTA and FQGNSA. The CDR3 consists of 16 residues. With 5 bases clipped from V and 2 bases from J, the junction kept 10 bases outside the gene matches. The CDR3 nucleotides read TGTGCCAGCAGCCGACAGGGTAGGAGGCTCACAGATACGCAGTATTTT. Translation: CASSRQGRRLTDTQYF.

This clonotype was seen ten or more times. The gene calls are TRBV27 and TRBJ2-5; 10 bases agree with TRBD1. The CDR3 loop spans 17 amino acids. The germline CDR1 and CDR2 sequences are MNHEY and SMNVEV (reference sequence). J gave up 7 bases and V 3 bases, and 14 bases lay outside the gene matches. The DNA for the CDR3 is TGTGCCAGCAGTTTCATTTACGCAAGGGACAGGGGAGGGACCCAGTACTTC. Protein sequence: CASSFIYARDRGGTQYF.

This clonotype was picked up a small number of times. The CDR3 protein is CASSVFTGPYNEQFF. For the CDR3, the DNA is TGTGCCAGCAGTGTCTTTACAGGCCCCTACAATGAGCAGTTCTTC. The genes are TRBV6-2 or TRBV6-3 and TRBJ2-1, with D possibly matching TRBD1 (5 bases). V shed 5 bases and J shed 2 bases, with 13 bases lying between them. Per the germline V gene, CDR1 is MNHEY and CDR2 is SVGEGT. The CDR3 covers 15 residues.

The chain links TRBV18 to TRBJ1-5; D call uncertain. CDR1 is KGHSH, CDR2 LQKENI, per germline. The CDR3 is 17 amino acids. The ends were cut back, 3 bases at V and 0 bases at J, with 15 bases in the middle. CDR3 nucleotides: TGTGCCAGCTCACCCAGCCCGGAAATCAATAGCAATCAGCCCCAGCATTTT. Residues: CASSPSPEINSNQPQHF.